The 21 T cell receptor beta chains below were found in one sample sequenced in a study of control samples from healthy donors and cancer patients. TCRdb's table, derived via immunoSEQ multiplex PCR, lists solely in-frame clones and lacks some. The table has under 75,000 clones, over 75% seen once. The sample taken for sequencing was PBMCs. The receptors were gathered from a woman aged 50 to 65 with colorectal cancer.

The V call is TRBV5-5, the J call TRBJ1-5; D gene unclear. CDR3 size: 15 residues. The germline gives CDR1 SGHKS, CDR2 YYEKEE (reference sequence). V lost 4 bases, J lost 0 bases, and 11 bases lay in between. The CDR3 DNA reads TGTGCCAGCAGCACCGGCCCGGGTAGCAATCAGCCCCAGCATTTT. Protein sequence: CASSTGPGSNQPQHF.

The rearrangement links TRBV5-1 to TRBJ2-2; D uncertain. This CDR3 is built from 14 residues. From germline, CDR1 is SGHRS and CDR2 YFSETQ. Trimming stripped 0 bases from V and 6 bases from J, with 9 bases between. The CDR3 DNA follows: TGCGCCAGCAGCTTGGCCAGCCTTTCCGGGGAGCTGTTTTTT. It yields the protein CASSLASLSGELFF.

The V and J genes are TRBV27 and TRBJ2-7; TRBD2 might be the D (5 bases). Germline V gives CDR1 MNHEY, CDR2 SMNVEV (reference sequence). The CDR3 extends over 16 amino acids. With 1 base removed from V and 7 bases from J, the gap between germline ends came to 20 bases. The CDR3 region has the DNA TGTGCCAGCAGTTTATTTGAGGGAGTGGGTCCGGGGGAGCAGTACTTC. It codes for CASSLFEGVGPGEQYF.

The chain employs TRBV6-2 or TRBV6-3 and TRBJ1-5; tentative D call: TRBD1 (5 bases). V gave up 5 bases and J gave up 0 bases, with 11 bases separating them. Germline-derived CDR1 and CDR2 are MNHEY and SVGEGT. The CDR3 loop spans 15 amino acids. Here the CDR3 DNA reads TGTGCCAGCAGTCGGGACGGCCATAGCAATCAGCCCCAGCATTTT. It yields the protein CASSRDGHSNQPQHF.

This chain uses TRBV19 with TRBJ2-6; 8 positions match TRBD2. The V gene end was trimmed by 5 bases and the J gene end by 6 bases; junction bases not matched to a gene: 9. This CDR3 has 16 amino acids. Germline V gives CDR1 LNHDA, CDR2 SQIVND (reference sequence). The CDR3 DNA reads TGTGCCAGTAGTGCCCGGGGGGGGGCAACGGCCAACGTCCTGACTTTC. The encoded protein is CASSARGGATANVLTF. The entire variable domain, with the rest obtained from reference TRBV19 and TRBJ2-6, is as follows: DGGITQSPKYLFRKEGQNVTLSCEQNLNHDAMYWYRQDPGQGLRLIYYSQIVNDFQKGDIAEGYSVSREKKESFPLTVTSAQKNPTAFYLCASSARGGATANVLTFGAGSRLTVL.

The V and J genes are TRBV6-1 and TRBJ2-7; no definite D call. CDR1 and CDR2 (germline): MNHNS, SASEGT. The CDR3 loop spans 15 amino acids. Trimming removed 2 bases at V and 3 bases at J, with 14 bases between. The DNA for the CDR3 is TGTGCCAGCAGTGAAATGGTTCCAATATACTACGAGCAGTACTTC. Amino acid sequence: CASSEMVPIYYEQYF.

The chain recombines TRBV7-9 with TRBJ2-7; D is possibly TRBD2 (5 bases). Germline CDR1 SEHNR, CDR2 FQNEAQ (reference sequence). The CDR3 has 13 residues. Trimming cost V 0 bases and J 6 bases, with 9 bases left between them. The DNA of the CDR3 is TGTGCCAGCAGCTTAGCTAGGACTGGCGAGCAGTACTTC. Protein product: CASSLARTGEQYF.

This chain uses TRBV11-3 with TRBJ2-6; 9 bases are shared with TRBD1. J was trimmed by 4 bases and V by 5 bases; bases with no gene match: 6. The CDR3 consists of 16 residues. Germline CDR1 reads SGHNT; CDR2 reads YENEEA. CDR3 region: CASSRRTGAGANVLTF. CDR3 in DNA: TGTGCCAGCAGCCGTAGGACAGGGGCCGGGGCCAACGTCCTGACTTTC.

The genes are TRBV3-1 (or the pseudogene TRBV3-2) and TRBJ1-3, with D uncertain. Germline CDR1 reads LGHDT; CDR2 reads YNNKEL (reference sequence). The CDR3 is made up of 16 amino acids. V gave up 0 bases and J gave up 0 bases, with 9 bases separating them. The CDR3 DNA reads as TGTGCCAGCAGCCAAGAGAGGTGGCTCTCTGGAAACACCATATATTTT. Its translation: CASSQERWLSGNTIYF.

The rearrangement links TRBV5-4 to TRBJ1-4; D ambiguous. The V gene's germline CDR1 is SGHNT and CDR2 YYREEE (reference sequence). The CDR3 length is 13 residues. Trimming took 4 bases from V and 8 from J, leaving 12 bases between them. CDR3 in DNA: TGTGCCAGCAGCCAAGACGCGGGAGAAAAACTGTTTTTT. Protein sequence: CASSQDAGEKLFF.

The V gene is TRBV7-8, the J gene TRBJ2-7; D may be TRBD2 (5 bases). The CDR3 runs to 14 residues. Trimming took 0 bases from V and 5 from J, leaving 11 bases between them. Germline loops: CDR1 SGHVS, CDR2 FQNEAQ. CDR3 DNA sequence: TGTGCCAGCAGCTTAGCTCGGGGTTCACACGAGCAGTACTTC. Translating gives CASSLARGSHEQYF.

This chain uses TRBV11-2 with TRBJ2-3; D uncertain. The CDR3 sequence is 13 residues long. Germline CDR1 is SGHAT and CDR2 is FQNNGV. V lost 4 bases and J lost 0, with 5 bases in between. CDR3 amino acids: CASSSTSTDTQYF. For the CDR3, the DNA is TGTGCCAGCAGCTCGACTAGCACAGATACGCAGTATTTT.

This clone was seen more than once but under ten times. The chain carries TRBV6-1 and TRBJ1-5, with D unresolved. From germline, CDR1 is MNHNS and CDR2 SASEGT. Trimming pared 6 bases from V and 4 bases from J, leaving 7 bases between. The CDR3 sequence is 12 residues long. CDR3 sequence reads: CASRDINQPQHF. CDR3 sequence (DNA): TGTGCCAGCAGGGATATTAATCAGCCCCAGCATTTT.

The rearrangement links TRBV10-3 to TRBJ2-5; 13 nucleotides line up with TRBD2. The CDR3 consists of 15 residues. J was trimmed by 5 bases and V by 0 bases; bases with no gene match: 0. Germline V gene sequence: CDR1 ENHRY, CDR2 SYGVKD. CDR3: CAISESTSGGETQYF. CDR3 coding DNA: TGTGCCATCAGTGAGTCGACTAGCGGGGGGGAGACCCAGTACTTC.

The chain joins TRBV5-4 to TRBJ1-6; TRBD1 aligns across 7 bases. The CDR3 consists of 15 residues. V trimming: 4 bases; J trimming: 5 bases; junction bases outside the gene matches: 6. Germline CDR1 is SGHNT and CDR2 is YYREEE (reference sequence). CDR3 nucleotide sequence: TGTGCCAGCAGCAAAAGACAGGGCGATAATTCACCCCTCCACTTT. This translates into CASSKRQGDNSPLHF.

The chain combines TRBV29-1 with TRBJ1-2, with D maybe TRBD1 (6 bases). Trimming stripped 6 bases from V and 6 bases from J, with 14 bases between. The length of the CDR3 is 12 residues. From germline, CDR1 is SQVTM and CDR2 ANQGSEA. CDR3: CSVETGYNGYTF. The CDR3 DNA sequence: TGCAGCGTAGAGACAGGATATAATGGCTACACCTTC. Looking up the rest from reference TRBV29-1 and TRBJ1-2 gives the full variable domain: SAVISQKPSRDICQRGTSLTIQCQVDSQVTMMFWYRQQPGQSLTLIATANQGSEATYESGFVIDKFPISRPNLTFSTLTVSNMSPEDSSIYLCSVETGYNGYTFGSGTRLTVV.

V usage is TRBV6-5 and J usage is TRBJ2-7; possible D gene TRBD1, 6 bases. Germline V CDR1 and CDR2: MNHEY, SVGAGI. The CDR3 has 12 amino acids. The germline V and J ends were trimmed by 8 bases and 3 bases, with 11 bases remaining between them. This CDR3 reads CASSRTDYEQYF. DNA of the CDR3: TGTGCCAGCTCAAGGACAGACTACGAGCAGTACTTC.

This clone was seen only once. The chain combines TRBV9 with TRBJ2-1; 13 positions agree with TRBD2. V trimming: 4 bases; J trimming: 13 bases; junction bases outside the gene matches: 14. The CDR3 has 16 amino acids. Germline V lookup: CDR1 SGDLS, CDR2 YYNGEE. This CDR3 is CASSPPGGTSGIYQFF. The CDR3 bases are TGTGCCAGCAGCCCCCCAGGGGGGACTAGCGGGATTTATCAGTTCTTC.

The chain is built from TRBV28 and TRBJ1-5; D ambiguous. The V and J ends lost 5 bases and 6 bases respectively, with 8 bases between them. The length of the CDR3 is 12 residues. Germline loops: CDR1 MDHEN, CDR2 SYDVKM. The CDR3 nucleotides read TGTGCCAGCAGTCGAGGTCGTCAGCCCCAGCATTTT. It specifies CASSRGRQPQHF.

This chain joins TRBV5-1 and TRBJ1-2, with no clear D. V lost 0 bases to trimming and J lost 4 bases, with 10 bases between them. Germline V gene lookup returns CDR1 SGHRS and CDR2 YFSETQ. The CDR3 is 14 residues long. Here the CDR3 DNA reads TGCGCCAGCAGCTTGGGAGCAAGCAGCTATGGCTACACCTTC. Amino acid sequence: CASSLGASSYGYTF.

This clone appeared a single time. The CDR3 sequence is CASSEGSLKTYYNEQFF. CDR3 nucleotide sequence: TGTGCCAGCAGTGAAGGAAGCTTAAAGACCTACTACAATGAGCAGTTCTTC. V usage is TRBV6-1 and J usage is TRBJ2-1; D unresolved. The V gene's germline CDR1 is MNHNS and CDR2 SASEGT. V was pared by 1 base and J by 3 bases, with 16 bases between. The CDR3 extends over 17 amino acids.